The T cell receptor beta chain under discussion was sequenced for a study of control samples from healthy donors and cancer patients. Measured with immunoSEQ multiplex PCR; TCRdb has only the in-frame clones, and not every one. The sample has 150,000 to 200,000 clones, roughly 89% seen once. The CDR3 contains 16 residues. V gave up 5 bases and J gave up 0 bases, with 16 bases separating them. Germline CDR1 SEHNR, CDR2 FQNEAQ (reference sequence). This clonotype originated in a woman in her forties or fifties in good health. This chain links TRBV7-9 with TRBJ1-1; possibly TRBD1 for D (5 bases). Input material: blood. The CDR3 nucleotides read TGTGCCAGCAGCCCCCTCCTCGGGGGGATGAACACTGAAGCTTTCTTT. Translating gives CASSPLLGGMNTEAFF.